This TCR beta chain was obtained from a study of blood T cell repertoires in COVID-19. The sample holds a few counts of this clone. V was shortened by 0 bases and J by 4 bases, with 19 bases between the two germline ends. Looked up from germline, CDR1 is SGHRS and CDR2 is YFSETQ. There are 17 residues in the CDR3. Clones were sequenced by immunoSEQ multiplex PCR, and TCRdb holds only the in-frame ones, with some missing. Here the sample spans about 300,000 clones, roughly nine tenths being singletons. This TCR was sampled from a woman aged 25 to 39 with COVID-19, enrolled during active disease. Material: peripheral blood. This sequence joins TRBV5-1 and TRBJ1-2, with a possible D match to TRBD1 (5 bases). CDR3 sequence reads: CASSLGGGQPLSYGYTF. The CDR3 region has the DNA TGCGCCAGCAGCTTGGGGGGCGGTCAACCCTTGAGCTATGGCTACACCTTC.